The T cell receptor beta chain under discussion was sequenced for a study of chemoradiotherapy in HPV16-positive cancers. Study overall: Functional T-cell assays on a couple of HPV16-positive patients' cells defined candidate HPV-specific clones and common TCR motifs.

A note on this clone: The antigen is undetermined.

The repertoire was sequenced with immunoSEQ multiplex PCR; TCRdb's copy has only in-frame clones and lacks some. The sample lists approximately 13,000 clones; 69% were seen once. General study results and limits: Candidate HPV-specific clones and E7-related TCR motifs grew in tumor during treatment. HPV-specific T cells were functionally defined from only a couple of HPV16-positive patients.

Repeated repertoire sampling spanned the course of chemoradiotherapy. Germline trimming cut 4 bases from V and 3 bases from J; bases unmatched to any gene: 4. The CDR3 consists of 15 residues. Germline CDR1 SGHRS, CDR2 YFSETQ. This TCR derives from a human donor with HPV-associated anogenital cancer. This specimen was collected from a patient who underwent chemoradiotherapy. The chain has TRBV5-1 and TRBJ2-2, with 9 bases aligning to TRBD1. CDR3 sequence: CASSLRTGDTGELFF. The CDR3 DNA sequence: TGCGCCAGCAGCCTGCGGACAGGGGACACCGGGGAGCTGTTTTTT. Full variable domain (remainder filled in from reference TRBV5-1 and TRBJ2-2): KAGVTQTPRYLIKTRGQQVTLSCSPISGHRSVSWYQQTPGQGLQFLFEYFSETQRNKGNFPGRFSGRQFSNSRSEMNVSTLELGDSALYLCASSLRTGDTGELFFGEGSRLTVL.